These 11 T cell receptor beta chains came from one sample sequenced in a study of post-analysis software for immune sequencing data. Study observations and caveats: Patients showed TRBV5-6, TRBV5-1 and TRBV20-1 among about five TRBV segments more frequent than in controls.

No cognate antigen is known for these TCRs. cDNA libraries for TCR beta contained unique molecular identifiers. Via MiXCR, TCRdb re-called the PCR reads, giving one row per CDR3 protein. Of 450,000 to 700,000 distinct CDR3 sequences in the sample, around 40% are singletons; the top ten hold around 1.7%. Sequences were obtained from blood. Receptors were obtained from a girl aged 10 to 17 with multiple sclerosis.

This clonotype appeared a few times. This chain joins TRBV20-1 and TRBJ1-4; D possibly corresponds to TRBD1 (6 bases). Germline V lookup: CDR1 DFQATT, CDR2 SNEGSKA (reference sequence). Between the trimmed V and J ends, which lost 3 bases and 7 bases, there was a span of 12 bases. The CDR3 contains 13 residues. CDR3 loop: CSASQGPSEKLFF. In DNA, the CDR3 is TGCAGTGCTAGTCAGGGGCCCAGTGAAAAACTGTTTTTT.

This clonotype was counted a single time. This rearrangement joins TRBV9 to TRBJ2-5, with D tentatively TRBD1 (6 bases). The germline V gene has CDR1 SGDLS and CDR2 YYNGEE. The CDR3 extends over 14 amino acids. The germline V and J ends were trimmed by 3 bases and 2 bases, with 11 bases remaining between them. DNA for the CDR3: TGTGCCAGCAGCGGTTCGGGACAACAAGAGACCCAGTACTTC. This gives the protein CASSGSGQQETQYF.

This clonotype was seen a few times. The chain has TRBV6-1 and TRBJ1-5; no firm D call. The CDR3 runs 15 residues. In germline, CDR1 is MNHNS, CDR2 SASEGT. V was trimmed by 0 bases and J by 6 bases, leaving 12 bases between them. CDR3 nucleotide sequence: TGTGCCAGCAGTGAAGCGGTGGCGAATGGTCAGCCCCAGCATTTT. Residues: CASSEAVANGQPQHF.

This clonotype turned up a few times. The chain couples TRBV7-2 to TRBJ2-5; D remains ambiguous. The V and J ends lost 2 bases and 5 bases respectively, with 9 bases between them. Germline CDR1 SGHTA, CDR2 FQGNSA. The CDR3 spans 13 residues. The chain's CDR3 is CASSLRDVETQYF. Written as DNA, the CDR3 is TGTGCCAGCAGCTTACGAGACGTGGAGACCCAGTACTTC.

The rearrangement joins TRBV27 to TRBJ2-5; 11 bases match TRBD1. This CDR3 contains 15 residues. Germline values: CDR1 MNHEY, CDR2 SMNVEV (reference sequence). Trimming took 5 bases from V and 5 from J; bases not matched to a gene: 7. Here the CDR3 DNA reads TGTGCCAGCAGTCCTGAGGACAGGGGGCGGGAGACCCAGTACTTC. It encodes CASSPEDRGRETQYF.

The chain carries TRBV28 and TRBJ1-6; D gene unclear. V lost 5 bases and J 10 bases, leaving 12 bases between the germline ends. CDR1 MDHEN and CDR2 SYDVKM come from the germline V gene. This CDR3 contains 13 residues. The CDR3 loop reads CASSLPLGSPLHF. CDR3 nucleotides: TGTGCCAGCAGTCTCCCCCTCGGGTCACCCCTCCACTTT.

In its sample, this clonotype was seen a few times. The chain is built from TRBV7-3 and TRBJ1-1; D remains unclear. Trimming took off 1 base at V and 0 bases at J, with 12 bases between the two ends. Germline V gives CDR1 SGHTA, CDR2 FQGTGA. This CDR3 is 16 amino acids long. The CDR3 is CASSLSGEGLNTEAFF. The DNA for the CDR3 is TGTGCCAGCAGCTTAAGTGGTGAAGGGCTGAACACTGAAGCTTTCTTT.

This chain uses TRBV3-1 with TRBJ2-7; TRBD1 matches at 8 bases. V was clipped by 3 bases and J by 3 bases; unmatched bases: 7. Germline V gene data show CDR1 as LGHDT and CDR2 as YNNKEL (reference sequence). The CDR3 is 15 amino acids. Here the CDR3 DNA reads TGTGCCAGCAGCCAGGACAGGGAGCGGGTCTACGAGCAGTACTTC. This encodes CASSQDRERVYEQYF.

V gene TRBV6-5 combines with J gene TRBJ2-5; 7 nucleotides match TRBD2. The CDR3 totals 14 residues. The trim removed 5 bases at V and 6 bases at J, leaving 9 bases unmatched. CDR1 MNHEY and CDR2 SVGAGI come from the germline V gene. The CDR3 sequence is CASSPETSIKTQYF. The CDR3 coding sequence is TGTGCCAGCAGTCCCGAGACTAGCATTAAGACCCAGTACTTC.

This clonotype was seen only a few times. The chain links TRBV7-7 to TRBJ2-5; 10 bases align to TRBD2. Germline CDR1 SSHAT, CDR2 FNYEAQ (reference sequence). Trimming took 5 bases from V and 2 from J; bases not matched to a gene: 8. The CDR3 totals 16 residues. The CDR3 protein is CASSLGLAEGQETQYF. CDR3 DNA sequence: TGTGCCAGCAGCCTCGGACTAGCGGAGGGTCAAGAGACCCAGTACTTC.

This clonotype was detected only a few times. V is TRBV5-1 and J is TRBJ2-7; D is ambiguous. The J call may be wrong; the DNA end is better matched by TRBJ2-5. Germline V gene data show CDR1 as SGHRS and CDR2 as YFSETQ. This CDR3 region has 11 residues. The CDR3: CASSLVGTQYF. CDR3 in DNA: TGCGCCAGCAGCTTGGTTGGGACCCAGTACTTC.